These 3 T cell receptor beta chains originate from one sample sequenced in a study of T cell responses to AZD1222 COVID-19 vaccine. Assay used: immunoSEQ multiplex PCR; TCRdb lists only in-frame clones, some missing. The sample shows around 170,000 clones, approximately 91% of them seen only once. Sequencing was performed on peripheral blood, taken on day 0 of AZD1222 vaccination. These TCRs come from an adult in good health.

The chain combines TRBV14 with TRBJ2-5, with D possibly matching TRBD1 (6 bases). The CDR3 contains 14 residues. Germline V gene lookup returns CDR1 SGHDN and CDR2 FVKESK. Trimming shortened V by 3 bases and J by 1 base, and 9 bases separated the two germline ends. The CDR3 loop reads CASSQTTGQETQYF. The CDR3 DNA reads TGTGCCAGCAGCCAGACGACAGGCCAAGAGACCCAGTACTTC.

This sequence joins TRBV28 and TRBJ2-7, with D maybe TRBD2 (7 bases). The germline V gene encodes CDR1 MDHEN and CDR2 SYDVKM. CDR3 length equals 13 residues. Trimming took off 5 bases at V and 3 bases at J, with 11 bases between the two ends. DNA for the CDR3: TGTGCCAGCAGTCAGGGAGGGGGCTACGAGCAGTACTTC. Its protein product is CASSQGGGYEQYF.

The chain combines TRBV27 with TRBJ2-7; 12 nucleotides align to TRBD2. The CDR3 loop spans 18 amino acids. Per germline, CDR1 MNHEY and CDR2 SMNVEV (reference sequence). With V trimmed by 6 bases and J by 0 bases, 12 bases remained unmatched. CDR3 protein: CASSATSGRPAGSYEQYF. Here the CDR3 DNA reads TGTGCCAGCAGCGCGACTAGCGGGAGACCCGCGGGCTCCTACGAGCAGTACTTC.